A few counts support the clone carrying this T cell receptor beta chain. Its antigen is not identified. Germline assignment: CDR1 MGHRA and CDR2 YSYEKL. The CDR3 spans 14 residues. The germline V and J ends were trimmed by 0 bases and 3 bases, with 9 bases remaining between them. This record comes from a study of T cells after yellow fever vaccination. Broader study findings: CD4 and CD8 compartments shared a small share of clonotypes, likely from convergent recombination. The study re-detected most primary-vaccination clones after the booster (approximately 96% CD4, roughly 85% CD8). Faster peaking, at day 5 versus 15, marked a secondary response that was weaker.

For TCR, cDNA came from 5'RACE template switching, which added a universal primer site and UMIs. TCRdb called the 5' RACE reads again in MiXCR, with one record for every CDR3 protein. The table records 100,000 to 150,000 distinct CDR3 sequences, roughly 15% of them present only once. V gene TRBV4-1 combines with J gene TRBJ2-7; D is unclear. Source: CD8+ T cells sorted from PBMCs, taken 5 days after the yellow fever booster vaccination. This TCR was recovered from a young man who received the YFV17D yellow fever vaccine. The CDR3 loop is CASSQDGQHYEQYF. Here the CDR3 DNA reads TGCGCCAGCAGCCAAGATGGTCAGCACTACGAGCAGTACTTC.